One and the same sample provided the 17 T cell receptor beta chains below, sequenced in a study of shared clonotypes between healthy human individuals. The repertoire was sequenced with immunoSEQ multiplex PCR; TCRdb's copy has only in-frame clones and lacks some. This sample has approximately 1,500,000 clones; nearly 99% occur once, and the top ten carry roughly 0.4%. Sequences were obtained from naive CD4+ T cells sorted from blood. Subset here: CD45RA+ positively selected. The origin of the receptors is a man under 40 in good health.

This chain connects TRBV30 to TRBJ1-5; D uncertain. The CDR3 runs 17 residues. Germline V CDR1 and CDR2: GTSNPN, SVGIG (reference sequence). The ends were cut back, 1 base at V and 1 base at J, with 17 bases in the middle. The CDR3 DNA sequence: TGTGCCTGGAGTGCTTTAAGGAATACCCCAAGCAATCAGCCCCAGCATTTT. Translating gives CAWSALRNTPSNQPQHF.

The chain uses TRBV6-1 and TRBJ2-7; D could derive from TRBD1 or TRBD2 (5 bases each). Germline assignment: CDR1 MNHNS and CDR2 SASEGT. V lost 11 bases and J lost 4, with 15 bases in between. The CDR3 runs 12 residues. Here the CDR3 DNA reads TGTGCCTCATCTCGGGGCGTTTACGAGCAGTACTTC. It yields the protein CASSRGVYEQYF.

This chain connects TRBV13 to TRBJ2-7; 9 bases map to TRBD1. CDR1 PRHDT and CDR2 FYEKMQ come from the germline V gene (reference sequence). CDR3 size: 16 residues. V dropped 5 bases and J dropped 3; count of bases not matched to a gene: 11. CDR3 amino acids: CASSPPPGQGRYEQYF. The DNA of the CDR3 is TGTGCCAGCAGCCCCCCCCCGGGACAGGGTCGCTACGAGCAGTACTTC.

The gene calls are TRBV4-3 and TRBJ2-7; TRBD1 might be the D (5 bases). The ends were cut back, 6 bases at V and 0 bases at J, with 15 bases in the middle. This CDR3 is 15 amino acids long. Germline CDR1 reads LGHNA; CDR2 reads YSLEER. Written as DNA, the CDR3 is TGCGCCAGCAGAGATATCCACGACAGCTCCTACGAGCAGTACTTC. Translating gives CASRDIHDSSYEQYF.

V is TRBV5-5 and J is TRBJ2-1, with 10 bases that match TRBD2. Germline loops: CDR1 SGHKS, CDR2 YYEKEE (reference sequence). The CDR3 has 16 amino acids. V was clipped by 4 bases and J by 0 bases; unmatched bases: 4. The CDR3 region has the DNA TGTGCCAGCAGCATAGCGGGAGGAACCTCCTACAATGAGCAGTTCTTC. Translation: CASSIAGGTSYNEQFF.

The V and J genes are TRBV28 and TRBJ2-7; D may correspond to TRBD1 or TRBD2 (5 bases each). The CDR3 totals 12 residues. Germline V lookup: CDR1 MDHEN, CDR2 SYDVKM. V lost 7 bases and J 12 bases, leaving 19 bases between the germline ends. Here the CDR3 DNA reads TGTGCCAGCAATATCCGAGGGGAATTTCCGTACTTC. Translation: CASNIRGEFPYF.

The CDR3 bases are TGTGCCAGCAGCGTAGACGTTGGTCAGCCCCAGCATTTT. Protein sequence: CASSVDVGQPQHF. This chain connects TRBV9 to TRBJ1-5, with no clear D. V was shortened by 0 bases and J by 6 bases, with 7 bases between the two germline ends. The V gene's germline CDR1 is SGDLS and CDR2 YYNGEE. The CDR3 runs 13 residues.

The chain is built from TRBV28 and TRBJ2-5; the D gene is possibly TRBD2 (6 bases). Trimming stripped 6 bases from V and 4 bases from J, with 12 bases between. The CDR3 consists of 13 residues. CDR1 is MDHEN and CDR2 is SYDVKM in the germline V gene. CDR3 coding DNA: TGTGCCAGCAGACCCCAGGGAGGAGAGACCCAGTACTTC. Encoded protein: CASRPQGGETQYF. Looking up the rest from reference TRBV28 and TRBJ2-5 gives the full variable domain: DVKVTQSSRYLVKRTGEKVFLECVQDMDHENMFWYRQDPGLGLRLIYFSYDVKMKEKGDIPEGYSVSREKKERFSLILESASTNQTSMYLCASRPQGGETQYFGPGTRLLVL.

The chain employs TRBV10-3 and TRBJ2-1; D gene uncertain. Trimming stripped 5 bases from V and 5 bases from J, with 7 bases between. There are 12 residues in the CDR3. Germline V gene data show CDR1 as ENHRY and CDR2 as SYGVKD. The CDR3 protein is CAISPPDNEQFF. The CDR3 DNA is TGTGCCATCAGTCCCCCTGACAATGAGCAGTTCTTC.

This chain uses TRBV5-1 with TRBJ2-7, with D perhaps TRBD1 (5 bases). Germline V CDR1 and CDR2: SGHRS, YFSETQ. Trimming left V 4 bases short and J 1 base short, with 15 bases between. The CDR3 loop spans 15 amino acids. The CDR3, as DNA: TGCGCCAGCAGCCTCGATCCGACAGCGTCCTACGAGCAGTACTTC. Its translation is CASSLDPTASYEQYF.

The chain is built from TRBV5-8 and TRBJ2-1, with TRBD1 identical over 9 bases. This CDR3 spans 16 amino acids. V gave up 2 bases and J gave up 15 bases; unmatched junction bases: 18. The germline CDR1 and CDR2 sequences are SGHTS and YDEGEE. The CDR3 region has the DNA TGTGCCAGCAGCTTACCGCCCGGGACAGGGCCGATCCGCGCGTTCTTC. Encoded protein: CASSLPPGTGPIRAFF.

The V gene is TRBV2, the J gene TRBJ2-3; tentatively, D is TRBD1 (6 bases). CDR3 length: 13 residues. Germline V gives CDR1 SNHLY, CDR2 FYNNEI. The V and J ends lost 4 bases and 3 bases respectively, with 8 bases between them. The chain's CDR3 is CASSVQGTDTQYF. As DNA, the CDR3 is TGTGCCAGCAGTGTCCAGGGGACAGATACGCAGTATTTT.

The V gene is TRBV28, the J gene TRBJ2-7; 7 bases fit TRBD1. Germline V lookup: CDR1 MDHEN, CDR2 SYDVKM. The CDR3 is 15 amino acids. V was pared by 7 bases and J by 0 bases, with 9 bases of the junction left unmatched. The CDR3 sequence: CASTGTAPLSYEQYF. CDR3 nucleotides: TGTGCCAGCACCGGGACAGCGCCGCTCTCCTACGAGCAGTACTTC.

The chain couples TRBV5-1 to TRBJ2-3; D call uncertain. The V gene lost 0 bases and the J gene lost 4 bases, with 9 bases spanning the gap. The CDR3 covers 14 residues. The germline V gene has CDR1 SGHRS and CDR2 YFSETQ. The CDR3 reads CASSLVSSPDTQYF. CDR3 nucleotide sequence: TGCGCCAGCAGCTTGGTTAGCTCCCCAGATACGCAGTATTTT.

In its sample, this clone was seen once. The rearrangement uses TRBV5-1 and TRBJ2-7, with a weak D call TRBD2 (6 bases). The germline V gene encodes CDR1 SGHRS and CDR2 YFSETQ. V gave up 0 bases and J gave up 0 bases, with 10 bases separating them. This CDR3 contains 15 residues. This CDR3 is CASSLASGYSYEQYF. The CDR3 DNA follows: TGCGCCAGCAGCTTGGCCAGCGGGTACTCCTACGAGCAGTACTTC.

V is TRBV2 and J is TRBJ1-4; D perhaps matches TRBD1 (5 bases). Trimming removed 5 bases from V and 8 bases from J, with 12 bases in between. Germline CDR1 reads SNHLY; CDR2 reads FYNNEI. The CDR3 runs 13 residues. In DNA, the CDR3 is TGTGCCAGCAGTTTTGGACATTTGGAAAAACTGTTTTTT. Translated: CASSFGHLEKLFF.

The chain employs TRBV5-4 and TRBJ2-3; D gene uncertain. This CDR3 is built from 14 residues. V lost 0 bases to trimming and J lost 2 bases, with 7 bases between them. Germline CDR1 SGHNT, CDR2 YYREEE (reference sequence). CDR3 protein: CASSLGIPTDTQYF. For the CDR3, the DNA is TGTGCCAGCAGCTTGGGGATACCCACAGATACGCAGTATTTT.